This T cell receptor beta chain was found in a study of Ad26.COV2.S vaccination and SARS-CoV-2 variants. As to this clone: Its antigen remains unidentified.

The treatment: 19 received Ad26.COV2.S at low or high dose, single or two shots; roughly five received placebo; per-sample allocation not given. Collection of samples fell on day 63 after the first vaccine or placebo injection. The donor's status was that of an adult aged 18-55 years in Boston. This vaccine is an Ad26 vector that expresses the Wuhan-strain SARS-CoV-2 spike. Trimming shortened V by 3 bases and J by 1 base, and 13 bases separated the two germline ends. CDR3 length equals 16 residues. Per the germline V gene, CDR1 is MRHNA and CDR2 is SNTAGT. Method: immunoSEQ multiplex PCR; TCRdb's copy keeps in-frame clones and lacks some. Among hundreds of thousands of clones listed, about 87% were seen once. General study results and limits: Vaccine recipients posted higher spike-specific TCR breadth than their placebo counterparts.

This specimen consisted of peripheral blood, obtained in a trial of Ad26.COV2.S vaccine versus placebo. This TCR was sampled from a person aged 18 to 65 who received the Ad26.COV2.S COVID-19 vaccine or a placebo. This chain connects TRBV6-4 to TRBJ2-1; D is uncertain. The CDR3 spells CASSDRRGGSYNEQFF. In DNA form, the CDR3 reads TGTGCCAGCAGTGATCGACGAGGTGGGTCCTACAATGAGCAGTTCTTC.